The 18 T cell receptor beta chains below all came from one sample that was sequenced in a study of T cells in localized non-small cell lung cancer. Profiling relied on immunoSEQ multiplex PCR, and the TCRdb table lists in-frame clones only, not all of them. The sample carries approximately 35,000 clones, 80% to 95% recorded once. This specimen consisted of peripheral blood, obtained before any cancer treatment. These receptors all stem from a female donor over 55 with stage I lung adenocarcinoma.

The chain carries TRBV5-5 and TRBJ2-5; a weak D match, TRBD2 (6 bases). CDR3 length: 14 amino acids. From germline, CDR1 is SGHKS and CDR2 YYEKEE (reference sequence). The germline V and J ends were trimmed by 4 bases and 2 bases, with 12 bases remaining between them. The CDR3 bases are TGTGCCAGCAGCCCGGGGACTCTTCAAGAGACCCAGTACTTC. It codes for CASSPGTLQETQYF.

The chain couples TRBV30 to TRBJ1-1; the D gene is possibly TRBD1 (6 bases). CDR3 length: 14 residues. Trimming removed 7 bases from V and 0 bases from J, with 15 bases in between. Per the germline V gene, CDR1 is GTSNPN and CDR2 is SVGIG (reference sequence). The CDR3 coding sequence is TGTGCCTCTACACGCGGGGGCCTGAACACTGAAGCTTTCTTT. Its translation is CASTRGGLNTEAFF.

The chain joins TRBV11-2 to TRBJ1-4, with D perhaps TRBD1 (5 bases). Trimming shortened V by 7 bases and J by 8 bases, and 17 bases separated the two germline ends. Germline-derived CDR1 and CDR2 are SGHAT and FQNNGV. The CDR3 is 14 residues long. CDR3 loop: CASTEGTSNEKLFF. DNA for the CDR3: TGTGCCAGCACTGAGGGGACGAGTAACGAAAAACTGTTTTTT.

This chain joins TRBV28 and TRBJ2-2, with D possibly matching TRBD1 (5 bases). Deletions cut 2 bases from V and 6 bases from J, with 7 bases between. In germline, CDR1 is MDHEN, CDR2 SYDVKM. This CDR3 has 13 residues. The CDR3, as DNA: TGTGCCAGCAGTTTAAGGGGTCCCGGGGAGCTGTTTTTT. It translates to CASSLRGPGELFF.

As for this clone: Other DNA sequences from this sample encode an identical CDR3 as well. The chain carries TRBV4-3 and TRBJ1-6; D is possibly TRBD1 (5 bases). Trimming shortened V by 0 bases and J by 10 bases, and 13 bases separated the two germline ends. The V gene's germline CDR1 is LGHNA and CDR2 YSLEER. The CDR3 has 15 amino acids. In nucleotides, the CDR3 is TGCGCCAGCAGCCAAGACCGGGGCGCTGGGTCACCCCTCCACTTT. Its protein product is CASSQDRGAGSPLHF.

The CDR3 sequence is CASSLDGGLSGNTIYF. CDR3 in DNA: TGCGCCAGCAGCTTGGATGGAGGATTGAGTGGAAACACCATATATTTT. The V gene is TRBV5-1, the J gene TRBJ1-3; no definite D call. Trimming took off 0 bases at V and 3 bases at J, with 13 bases between the two ends. The CDR3 consists of 16 residues. From germline, CDR1 is SGHRS and CDR2 YFSETQ. Drawing the rest from reference TRBV5-1 and TRBJ1-3, the complete variable domain is KAGVTQTPRYLIKTRGQQVTLSCSPISGHRSVSWYQQTPGQGLQFLFEYFSETQRNKGNFPGRFSGRQFSNSRSEMNVSTLELGDSALYLCASSLDGGLSGNTIYFGEGSWLTVV.

The J gene is TRBJ2-3, the V gene TRBV7-2; D might be TRBD1 or TRBD2, each matching 5 bases. Germline loops: CDR1 SGHTA, CDR2 FQGNSA. This CDR3 region has 15 residues. V was shortened by 5 bases and J by 6 bases, with 18 bases between the two germline ends. CDR3 sequence reads: CASSRDVSYSDTQYF. In DNA form, the CDR3 reads TGTGCCAGCAGCCGGGACGTGTCCTACTCCGATACGCAGTATTTT.

J is TRBJ1-3 and V is TRBV7-9; D gene unclear. Per the germline V gene, CDR1 is SEHNR and CDR2 is FQNEAQ (reference sequence). This CDR3 spans 16 amino acids. Between the trimmed V and J ends, which lost 0 bases and 0 bases, there was a span of 9 bases. The CDR3 is CASSLASVSSGNTIYF. CDR3 sequence (DNA): TGTGCCAGCAGCTTAGCGTCAGTCAGCTCTGGAAACACCATATATTTT.

This clone was picked up one time. The rearrangement uses TRBV6-5 and TRBJ2-5; D gene unclear. The CDR3 contains 14 residues. V was clipped by 2 bases and J by 2 bases, with 9 bases between them. In germline, CDR1 is MNHEY, CDR2 SVGAGI. CDR3 protein: CASSYVQRQETQYF. The CDR3 DNA reads TGTGCCAGCAGTTACGTGCAGCGACAAGAGACCCAGTACTTC.

The rearrangement uses TRBV29-1 and TRBJ2-3; D might be TRBD2 (7 bases). V was pared by 3 bases and J by 2 bases, with 18 bases between. Germline V gene lookup returns CDR1 SQVTM and CDR2 ANQGSEA. This CDR3 region has 16 residues. CDR3 in amino acids: CSVDGGASGYTDTQYF. CDR3 nucleotide sequence: TGCAGCGTTGATGGGGGGGCATCCGGATACACAGATACGCAGTATTTT.

J is TRBJ1-1 and V is TRBV6-1; 8 positions match TRBD1. V trimming: 7 bases; J trimming: 5 bases; junction bases outside the gene matches: 12. This CDR3 has 15 residues. Germline CDR1 and CDR2: MNHNS and SASEGT. This chain's CDR3 is CASITPGTGLTEAFF. The CDR3 nucleotides read TGTGCCAGCATCACGCCCGGGACAGGACTTACTGAAGCTTTCTTT.

This chain links TRBV5-5 with TRBJ1-6, with D tentatively TRBD1 (5 bases). Germline assignment: CDR1 SGHKS and CDR2 YYEKEE (reference sequence). The CDR3 runs to 15 residues. The V end lost 4 bases, the J end lost 5 bases, and 13 bases lay between the germline ends. CDR3 sequence: CASSGGTANNSPLHF. CDR3 nucleotides: TGTGCCAGCAGCGGTGGGACGGCCAATAATTCACCCCTCCACTTT.

This chain joins TRBV6-6 and TRBJ1-2; tentatively, D is TRBD1 (5 bases). Trimming took off 4 bases at V and 4 bases at J, with 19 bases between the two ends. Germline V gives CDR1 MNHNY, CDR2 SVGAGI (reference sequence). This CDR3 spans 16 amino acids. Here the CDR3 reads CASSWVSGTDVYGYTF. The CDR3 nucleotides are TGTGCCAGCAGTTGGGTGTCAGGGACGGACGTCTATGGCTACACCTTC.

This clone was seen more than once but under ten times. The gene calls are TRBV9 and TRBJ1-6; possible D gene TRBD1, 6 bases. There are 15 residues in the CDR3. In germline, CDR1 is SGDLS, CDR2 YYNGEE. V shed 0 bases and J shed 8 bases, with 12 bases lying between them. The CDR3 loop is CASSVGNRADSPLHF. CDR3 nucleotides: TGTGCCAGCAGCGTAGGAAACAGGGCAGATTCACCCCTCCACTTT.

The V call is TRBV6-5, the J call TRBJ1-1; no definite D call. Germline assignment: CDR1 MNHEY and CDR2 SVGAGI. The CDR3 loop spans 15 amino acids. V was cut by 0 bases and J by 1 base, with 9 bases left in between. The CDR3 coding sequence is TGTGCCAGCAGTTACTCGGTTCTCGGGAACACTGAAGCTTTCTTT. This sequence encodes CASSYSVLGNTEAFF.

This chain uses TRBV19 with TRBJ2-6, with D possibly TRBD1 on 7 matching bases. The V gene's germline CDR1 is LNHDA and CDR2 SQIVND (reference sequence). The length of the CDR3 is 18 residues. Trimming cost V 3 bases and J 0 bases, with 15 bases left between them. CDR3 DNA: TGTGCCAGTAGTATTTTCTCAGGGGGGCACTCTGGGGCCAACGTCCTGACTTTC. Protein sequence: CASSIFSGGHSGANVLTF.

The chain has TRBV6-5 and TRBJ2-2; no clear D gene. Per germline, CDR1 MNHEY and CDR2 SVGAGI. V lost 0 bases, J lost 7 bases, and 12 bases lay in between. The CDR3 consists of 15 residues. As DNA, the CDR3 is TGTGCCAGCAGTTACTCAAATATGGGTGGCGGGGAGCTGTTTTTT. Translated, it gives CASSYSNMGGGELFF.

This chain connects TRBV18 to TRBJ1-1, with 8 bases aligning to TRBD1. CDR1 is KGHSH and CDR2 is LQKENI in the germline V gene. Germline trimming cut 3 bases from V and 3 bases from J; bases unmatched to any gene: 6. This CDR3 is built from 15 residues. The CDR3 loop reads CASSPNTGGDTEAFF. As DNA, the CDR3 is TGTGCCAGCTCACCTAATACAGGGGGGGACACTGAAGCTTTCTTT.